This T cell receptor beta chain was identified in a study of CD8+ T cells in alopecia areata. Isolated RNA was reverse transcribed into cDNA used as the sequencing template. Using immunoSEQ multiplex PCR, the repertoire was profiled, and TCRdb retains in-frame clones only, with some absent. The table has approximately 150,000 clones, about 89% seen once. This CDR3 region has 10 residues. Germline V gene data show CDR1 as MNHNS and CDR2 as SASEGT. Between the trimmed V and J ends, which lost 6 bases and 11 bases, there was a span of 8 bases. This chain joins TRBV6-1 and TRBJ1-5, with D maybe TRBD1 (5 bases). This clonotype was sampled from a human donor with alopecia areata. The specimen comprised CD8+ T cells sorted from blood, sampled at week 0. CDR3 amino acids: CASSWGSQHF. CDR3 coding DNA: TGTGCCAGCAGCTGGGGGTCCCAGCATTTT.